The 21 T cell receptor beta chains in this list originate from one sample, sequenced in a study of CD8 T cells in ankylosing spondylitis. Via MiXCR, TCRdb re-called the 5' RACE reads, giving one row per CDR3 protein. The sample carries 200,000 or so distinct CDR3 sequences, 13% recorded once. The sequenced material came from blood, either unsorted or a sorted T cell fraction (not recorded which). Receptors were obtained from a female donor with ankylosing spondylitis or in good health (not recorded which).

There are many counts of this clonotype. V gene TRBV5-1 combines with J gene TRBJ2-5, with D unresolved. In germline, CDR1 is SGHRS, CDR2 YFSETQ. The CDR3 is 15 amino acids. The germline V and J ends were trimmed by 3 bases and 2 bases, with 14 bases remaining between them. Here the CDR3 reads CASSWSASPQETQYF. The CDR3 nucleotides read TGCGCCAGCAGCTGGTCAGCGAGTCCACAAGAGACCCAGTACTTC.

This clonotype was seen many times. This chain uses TRBV28 with TRBJ1-2; 8 nucleotides align to TRBD1. This CDR3 is 13 amino acids long. The V segment lost 6 bases and the J segment 3 bases; nucleotides outside the gene matches: 3. Germline-derived CDR1 and CDR2 are MDHEN and SYDVKM. CDR3 protein: CASRSGGDYGYTF. CDR3 nucleotide sequence: TGTGCCAGCAGATCAGGGGGCGACTATGGCTACACCTTC.

In its sample, this clonotype was seen many times. The rearrangement links TRBV12-3 or TRBV12-4 to TRBJ2-5; D ambiguous. The V end was cut by 6 bases, the J end by 5 bases, with 10 bases between. This CDR3 comprises 12 residues. The CDR3 bases are TGTGCCAGCAGGTCCGGTGGGGAGACCCAGTACTTC. It yields the protein CASRSGGETQYF.

In its sample, this clonotype was seen many times. This rearrangement joins TRBV19 to TRBJ1-5, with 7 positions matching TRBD1. Germline V gives CDR1 LNHDA, CDR2 SQIVND (reference sequence). Trimming cost V 7 bases and J 3 bases; bases outside gene matches: 6. CDR3 length: 14 residues. As DNA, the CDR3 is TGTGCCAGTACCGCCGGGACAGACAATCAGCCCCAGCATTTT. Residues: CASTAGTDNQPQHF.

Ten or more counts support this clonotype. CDR3 DNA: TGCAGTGCTAGAGATAACAACGAGGCTTTCTTT. Its translation is CSARDNNEAFF. This chain joins TRBV20-1 and TRBJ1-1, with D unclear. Looked up from germline, CDR1 is DFQATT and CDR2 is SNEGSKA (reference sequence). This CDR3 has 11 amino acids. V was trimmed by 0 bases and J by 11 bases, leaving 10 bases between them.

This clonotype was seen more than once but under ten times. The chain couples TRBV30 to TRBJ2-1, with TRBD2 matching 12 bases. Germline lookup yields CDR1 GTSNPN and CDR2 SVGIG (reference sequence). V was clipped by 3 bases and J by 9 bases; unmatched bases: 9. The length of the CDR3 is 15 residues. The CDR3: CAWSLTSGRFSEQFF. In DNA, the CDR3 is TGTGCCTGGAGCCTGACTAGCGGGAGATTTAGTGAGCAGTTCTTC.

This clonotype appeared many times. This chain connects TRBV7-8 to TRBJ1-1, with D uncertain. CDR3 size: 15 residues. The germline V and J ends were trimmed by 1 base and 0 bases, with 9 bases remaining between them. Germline V gene data show CDR1 as SGHVS and CDR2 as FQNEAQ. The CDR3 here is CASSLGLRMNTEAFF. The CDR3 DNA reads as TGTGCCAGCAGCTTAGGACTCCGGATGAACACTGAAGCTTTCTTT.

This clonotype appeared many times. This chain uses TRBV7-2 with TRBJ1-5; 7 nucleotides match TRBD1. V trimming: 4 bases; J trimming: 4 bases; junction bases outside the gene matches: 1. This CDR3 has 13 amino acids. Germline V gene sequence: CDR1 SGHTA, CDR2 FQGNSA. The CDR3 region is CASSYRGNQPQHF. CDR3 DNA sequence: TGTGCCAGCAGCTACAGGGGAAATCAGCCCCAGCATTTT.

This clonotype was picked up many times. This rearrangement joins TRBV20-1 to TRBJ2-1; D is possibly TRBD2 (6 bases). The ends were cut back, 7 bases at V and 6 bases at J, with 16 bases in the middle. The V gene's germline CDR1 is DFQATT and CDR2 SNEGSKA (reference sequence). The CDR3 spans 13 residues. The CDR3 coding sequence is TGCAGTGACAAGGGTCCCGGGGGCAATGAGCAGTTCTTC. Protein product: CSDKGPGGNEQFF.

This clonotype was detected many times. The chain links TRBV6-1 to TRBJ2-7, with TRBD2 as a possible D gene (6 bases). The CDR3 runs 13 residues. The germline CDR1 and CDR2 sequences are MNHNS and SASEGT. V dropped 6 bases and J dropped 9 bases, with 18 bases sitting between them. CDR3 amino acids: CASRGSWREWQYF. As DNA, the CDR3 is TGTGCCAGCAGGGGGTCGTGGAGGGAGTGGCAGTACTTC.

This clonotype was detected a few times. The junction differs from germline at one of its ends, possibly a read error. The chain couples TRBV23-1 to TRBJ2-7; 7 nucleotides agree with TRBD2. TRBV23-1 belongs to the ORF category, with a function that is uncertain. This CDR3 comprises 9 residues. The CDR3 loop is CAWEGTICF. CDR3 sequence (DNA): TGCGCCTGGGAGGGGACTATATGCTTC.

J is TRBJ1-4 and V is TRBV6-1, with TRBD1 identical over 10 bases. Germline-derived CDR1 and CDR2 are MNHNS and SASEGT. CDR3 length: 15 amino acids. The V segment lost 6 bases and the J segment 10 bases; nucleotides outside the gene matches: 11. The CDR3 is CASSPPRDRGRKLFF. DNA of the CDR3: TGTGCCAGCAGCCCCCCCCGGGACAGGGGCAGAAAACTGTTTTTT.

This clonotype was counted at least ten times. The genes are TRBV6-6 and TRBJ1-2, with D unresolved. Trimming shortened V by 2 bases and J by 7 bases, and 11 bases separated the two germline ends. Germline values: CDR1 MNHNY, CDR2 SVGAGI (reference sequence). CDR3 size: 13 residues. The CDR3 DNA reads as TGTGCCAGCAGTTACCCCGAAGGCCGTGGCTACACCTTC. Amino acid sequence: CASSYPEGRGYTF.

This clonotype occurred many times. This chain connects TRBV3-1 to TRBJ2-3; 10 bases are shared with TRBD2. The CDR3 has 14 residues. Germline loops: CDR1 LGHDT, CDR2 YNNKEL (reference sequence). V lost 10 bases, J lost 3 bases, and 7 bases stayed unmatched. The CDR3 DNA reads TGTGCCACCACCCTAGCGGGAGTAACAGATACGCAGTATTTT. Protein product: CATTLAGVTDTQYF.

The chain joins TRBV6-2 or TRBV6-3 to TRBJ2-1; unclear D gene. Trimming stripped 0 bases from V and 0 bases from J, with 12 bases between. The CDR3 is 17 residues long. Germline lookup yields CDR1 MNHEY and CDR2 SVGEGT. Here the CDR3 reads CASSYSLTSRSYNEQFF. DNA for the CDR3: TGTGCCAGCAGTTACTCTCTGACCAGCCGCTCCTACAATGAGCAGTTCTTC.

This clonotype was picked up many times. The chain recombines TRBV29-1 with TRBJ1-2; 8 bases map to TRBD1. CDR3 length equals 16 residues. With V trimmed by 3 bases and J by 6 bases, 15 bases remained unmatched. Germline values: CDR1 SQVTM, CDR2 ANQGSEA. The DNA for the CDR3 is TGCAGCGTTGACGGTCCAGGGGGCGAAGGGATGGATGGCTACACCTTC. Its protein is CSVDGPGGEGMDGYTF.

J is TRBJ2-6 and V is TRBV7-8, with D maybe TRBD2 (6 bases). V shed 6 bases and J shed 0 bases, with 12 bases lying between them. The CDR3 runs 16 residues. Germline loops: CDR1 SGHVS, CDR2 FQNEAQ. CDR3 loop: CASSSRGNSGANVLTF. CDR3 sequence (DNA): TGTGCCAGCAGTTCCCGCGGGAACTCTGGGGCCAACGTCCTGACTTTC.

Here the CDR3 DNA reads TGTGCCAGTAGAGAAGCAGGGACAGTCCCCAATCAGCCCCAGCATTTT. It codes for CASREAGTVPNQPQHF. The chain employs TRBV19 and TRBJ1-5, with 7 bases aligning to TRBD1. This CDR3 is 16 amino acids long. The germline V gene encodes CDR1 LNHDA and CDR2 SQIVND (reference sequence). The junction had 11 bases not matched to a gene; V was cut back by 6 bases and J by 3 bases.

The table lists this clonotype with many counts. V gene TRBV30 combines with J gene TRBJ1-2; D possibly corresponds to TRBD1 (5 bases). Trimming shortened V by 3 bases and J by 8 bases, and 22 bases separated the two germline ends. CDR1 is GTSNPN and CDR2 is SVGIG in the germline V gene (reference sequence). The CDR3 totals 15 residues. CDR3 nucleotides: TGTGCCTGGAGGATCAAAACTGGGGGGGTATACGGCTACACCTTC. This encodes CAWRIKTGGVYGYTF.

There are many counts of this clonotype. V usage is TRBV20-1 and J usage is TRBJ2-1, with D possibly matching TRBD2 (5 bases). Germline-derived CDR1 and CDR2 are DFQATT and SNEGSKA (reference sequence). The V and J ends lost 5 bases and 6 bases respectively, with 8 bases between them. This CDR3 is 11 amino acids long. DNA of the CDR3: TGCAGTGCTGTGGGGAGCAATGAGCAGTTCTTC. This encodes CSAVGSNEQFF.

This clonotype was detected a few times. The chain has TRBV20-1 and TRBJ1-2; perhaps TRBD1 as D (5 bases). The ends were cut back, 3 bases at V and 3 bases at J, with 14 bases in the middle. The CDR3 loop spans 14 amino acids. Germline-derived CDR1 and CDR2 are DFQATT and SNEGSKA (reference sequence). CDR3: CSASSLGRDYGYTF. The CDR3 coding sequence is TGCAGTGCTAGCAGTTTGGGCAGGGACTATGGCTACACCTTC.